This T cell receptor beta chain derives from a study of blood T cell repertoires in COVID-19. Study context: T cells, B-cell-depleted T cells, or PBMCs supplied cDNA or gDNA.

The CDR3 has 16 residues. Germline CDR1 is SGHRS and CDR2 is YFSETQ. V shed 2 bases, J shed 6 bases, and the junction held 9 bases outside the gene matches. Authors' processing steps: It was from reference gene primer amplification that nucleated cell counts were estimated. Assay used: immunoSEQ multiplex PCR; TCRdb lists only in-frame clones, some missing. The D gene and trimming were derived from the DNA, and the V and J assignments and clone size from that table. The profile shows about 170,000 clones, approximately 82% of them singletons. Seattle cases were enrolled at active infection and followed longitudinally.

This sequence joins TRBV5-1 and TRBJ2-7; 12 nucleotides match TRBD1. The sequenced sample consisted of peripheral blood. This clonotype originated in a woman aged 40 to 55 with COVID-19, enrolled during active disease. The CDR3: CASSLKPGQGASEQYF. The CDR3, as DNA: TGCGCCAGCAGCTTAAAACCGGGACAGGGGGCGTCCGAGCAGTACTTC.